The 30 T cell receptor beta chains listed next were all sequenced from one sample in a study of metastatic and nonmetastatic thyroid tumors. Not a single patient had been given any form of treatment at any point before undergoing thyroid surgery. TCRdb called clones again from the PCR reads with MiXCR. The sample lists roughly 72,000 clones; roughly 18% were seen once. The sample comprised blood. These receptors were obtained from a female donor with papillary thyroid cancer or a benign thyroid nodule (not recorded which). Some clones in this sample may be carry-over from other donors' samples.

The genes are TRBV20-1 and TRBJ2-7; 8 bases are a match to TRBD2. Germline lookup yields CDR1 DFQATT and CDR2 SNEGSKA (reference sequence). V dropped 3 bases and J dropped 3; count of bases not matched to a gene: 7. The CDR3 covers 14 residues. CDR3 in DNA: TGCAGTGCTAGCGTGGGACTAGTTGGCTACGAGCAGTACTTC. Protein product: CSASVGLVGYEQYF.

In this sample, this clone turned up many times. V gene TRBV5-1 combines with J gene TRBJ2-4; 9 nucleotides match TRBD2. The CDR3 runs to 18 residues. J gave up 0 bases and V 4 bases, and 11 bases lay outside the gene matches. Germline CDR1 SGHRS, CDR2 YFSETQ. CDR3 loop: CASSPMGGREGAKNIQYF. The CDR3 DNA follows: TGCGCCAGCAGCCCCATGGGGGGGCGGGAGGGAGCCAAAAACATTCAGTACTTC.

The sample holds many counts of this clone. This chain connects TRBV29-1 to TRBJ2-2; 8 nucleotides line up with TRBD1. The V gene end was trimmed by 7 bases and the J gene end by 0 bases; junction bases not matched to a gene: 4. The CDR3 consists of 14 residues. Germline values: CDR1 SQVTM, CDR2 ANQGSEA. CDR3 in amino acids: CSALGQANTGELFF. CDR3 coding DNA: TGCAGCGCCCTGGGACAGGCGAACACCGGGGAGCTGTTTTTT.

The V gene is TRBV12-3 or TRBV12-4, the J gene TRBJ2-5; 7 bases are shared with TRBD2. The CDR3 sequence is 15 residues long. The ends lost 2 bases at V and 4 bases at J; junction bases unmatched: 7. The CDR3 region has the DNA TGTGCCAGCAGTTTACGGACGACTAGCCGAGAGACCCAGTACTTC. It yields the protein CASSLRTTSRETQYF.

This clone has a count of ten or more. V and J are TRBV28 and TRBJ2-1; D is perhaps TRBD2 (5 bases). The CDR3 consists of 17 residues. The V end lost 5 bases, the J end lost 0 bases, and 17 bases lay between the germline ends. CDR1 MDHEN and CDR2 SYDVKM come from the germline V gene. The CDR3 DNA reads as TGTGCCAGCAGTCTACCCCGGAGCGGAAGCTCCTACAATGAGCAGTTCTTC. Translating gives CASSLPRSGSSYNEQFF.

Only a few counts were recorded for this clone. CDR3 coding DNA: TGTGCCAGCATACCCGGGCCTGTCTACTATGGCTACACCTTC. Protein sequence: CASIPGPVYYGYTF. V and J are TRBV6-1 and TRBJ1-2; D uncertain. This CDR3 is 14 amino acids long. V shed 7 bases and J shed 3 bases, with 15 bases lying between them. The germline CDR1 and CDR2 sequences are MNHNS and SASEGT.

This clone was observed a few times. V gene TRBV7-9 combines with J gene TRBJ2-1, with D hard to call. CDR1 is SEHNR and CDR2 is FQNEAQ in the germline V gene (reference sequence). The CDR3 has 10 residues. V was cut by 10 bases and J by 9 bases, with 10 bases left in between. DNA for the CDR3: TGTGCCACCTCCCTCCCTGAGCAGTTCTTC. The encoded protein is CATSLPEQFF.

The gene calls are TRBV11-2 and TRBJ2-7; TRBD2 agrees at 7 bases. CDR3 length: 15 residues. Looked up from germline, CDR1 is SGHAT and CDR2 is FQNNGV. The J segment lost 3 bases and the V segment lost 5 bases, leaving 10 bases of the junction unmatched. Here the CDR3 reads CASSALVGGVYEQYF. The CDR3 nucleotides are TGTGCCAGCAGCGCCCTCGTGGGAGGGGTCTACGAGCAGTACTTC.

In its sample, this clone was seen many times. V usage is TRBV25-1 and J usage is TRBJ1-2; 8 bases fit TRBD1. Germline V gives CDR1 MGHDK, CDR2 SYGVNS. J gave up 9 bases and V 4 bases, and 16 bases lay outside the gene matches. CDR3 length: 16 amino acids. DNA for the CDR3: TGTGCCAGCAGTGGAGGGACAGGAGCCTTTTCTAGTAGCTACACCTTC. Protein: CASSGGTGAFSSSYTF.

This clone was recorded a few times. V and J are TRBV30 and TRBJ1-5, with 10 bases aligning to TRBD1. V gave up 5 bases and J gave up 3 bases; unmatched junction bases: 7. This CDR3 is built from 15 residues. Germline V gene sequence: CDR1 GTSNPN, CDR2 SVGIG (reference sequence). The CDR3 reads CAWGRTGGYNQPQHF. CDR3 DNA sequence: TGTGCCTGGGGTAGGACAGGGGGGTACAATCAGCCCCAGCATTTT.

V usage is TRBV27 and J usage is TRBJ1-2; D possibly corresponds to TRBD1 (6 bases). CDR1 is MNHEY and CDR2 is SMNVEV in the germline V gene (reference sequence). The CDR3 sequence is 14 residues long. Trimming stripped 8 bases from V and 7 bases from J, with 20 bases between. The CDR3 loop is CASLGVGGAGGYTF. As DNA, the CDR3 is TGTGCCAGCCTAGGGGTGGGGGGGGCCGGTGGCTACACCTTC.

The V gene is TRBV7-9, the J gene TRBJ1-2; unclear D gene. The CDR3 totals 12 residues. Trimming removed 5 bases at V and 5 bases at J, with 9 bases between. Germline V gene lookup returns CDR1 SEHNR and CDR2 FQNEAQ (reference sequence). The CDR3 region is CASSVNEYGYTF. CDR3 coding DNA: TGTGCCAGCAGCGTAAACGAATATGGCTACACCTTC. Full variable domain (missing parts from reference TRBV7-9 and TRBJ1-2): DTGVSQNPRHKITKRGQNVTFRCDPISEHNRLYWYRQTLGQGPEFLTYFQNEAQLEKSRLLSDRFSAERPKGSFSTLEIQRTEQGDSAMYLCASSVNEYGYTFGSGTRLTVV.

This clone was recorded a few times. A read error is possible here, since a much larger clone lies one base away. The V call is TRBV20-1, the J call TRBJ2-7, with a tentative D call TRBD2 (5 bases). CDR1 is DFQATT, CDR2 SNEGSKA, per germline (reference sequence). The CDR3 runs 13 residues. V shed 0 bases and J shed 4 bases, with 10 bases lying between them. The CDR3 reads CSARDREKYEQYF. The CDR3 nucleotides are TGCAGTGCTAGAGATAGGGAGAAGTACGAGCAGTACTTC.

This clone occurred many times. J is TRBJ2-7 and V is TRBV28, with D possibly matching TRBD2 (5 bases). The CDR3 extends over 12 amino acids. Germline loops: CDR1 MDHEN, CDR2 SYDVKM. V gave up 5 bases and J gave up 6 bases, with 11 bases separating them. The CDR3 DNA reads TGTGCCAGCAGTATACAAGGACTCGAGCAGTACTTC. It specifies CASSIQGLEQYF.

Ten or more counts support this clone. This CDR3 is CASITDYVDEQFF. The CDR3 DNA sequence: TGTGCCAGCATCACCGATTATGTAGATGAGCAGTTCTTC. V is TRBV12-3 or TRBV12-4 and J is TRBJ2-1; D uncertain. Trimming shortened V by 7 bases and J by 8 bases, and 15 bases separated the two germline ends. CDR3 size: 13 residues.

This clone has more than one count but fewer than ten. V and J are TRBV6-2 or TRBV6-3 and TRBJ2-1; 12 bases map to TRBD2. V gave up 4 bases and J gave up 4 bases; unmatched junction bases: 2. The V gene's germline CDR1 is MNHEY and CDR2 SVGEGT. The CDR3 totals 15 residues. The CDR3 loop reads CASSSLAGGYNEQFF. For the CDR3, the DNA is TGTGCCAGCAGTTCCCTAGCGGGAGGGTACAATGAGCAGTTCTTC.

This clone was picked up many times. The J gene is TRBJ2-7, the V gene TRBV15, with a tentative D call TRBD2 (5 bases). The V and J ends lost 1 base and 9 bases respectively, with 25 bases between them. The germline V gene encodes CDR1 LNHNV and CDR2 YYDKDF (reference sequence). The CDR3 extends over 17 amino acids. The CDR3 DNA reads as TGTGCCACCAGCAGAGTGGTTGGAGGCGGCAGACTGCCGGGGCAGTACTTC. Its protein is CATSRVVGGGRLPGQYF.

V is TRBV9 and J is TRBJ2-3; TRBD2 matches at 7 bases. Germline V lookup: CDR1 SGDLS, CDR2 YYNGEE. The CDR3 extends over 15 amino acids. J was trimmed by 2 bases and V by 0 bases; bases with no gene match: 3. The CDR3 nucleotides are TGTGCCAGCAGCGTAGCGGGAGGTTACACAGATACGCAGTATTTT. Its translation: CASSVAGGYTDTQYF.

This clone has just a few counts. A much larger clone lies one base from this, so it may be a read error. Other DNA sequences in the same sample also yield this CDR3. CDR3: CSVRGLASYEQYF. The DNA for the CDR3 is TGCAGCGTCAGAGGGCTAGCATCATACGAGCAGTACTTC. V and J are TRBV29-1 and TRBJ2-7, with D maybe TRBD2 (5 bases). Looked up from germline, CDR1 is SQVTM and CDR2 is ANQGSEA. The ends were cut back, 6 bases at V and 4 bases at J, with 16 bases in the middle. The CDR3 extends over 13 amino acids.

This clone was observed a few times. V usage is TRBV6-1 and J usage is TRBJ1-1; D not certain. Germline V gives CDR1 MNHNS, CDR2 SASEGT. There are 12 residues in the CDR3. V shed 2 bases and J shed 2 bases, with 3 bases lying between them. CDR3 in amino acids: CASSEYNTEAFF. The CDR3 DNA follows: TGTGCCAGCAGTGAATACAACACTGAAGCTTTCTTT.

V and J are TRBV7-9 and TRBJ2-7, with unresolved D. With 0 bases removed from V and 7 bases from J, the gap between germline ends came to 16 bases. CDR1 is SEHNR, CDR2 FQNEAQ, per germline (reference sequence). This CDR3 is built from 15 residues. In DNA form, the CDR3 reads TGTGCCAGCAGCTTAGCGCTGGGTAACATTGGGGAGCAGTACTTC. It translates to CASSLALGNIGEQYF.

In its sample, this clone was seen many times. The J gene is TRBJ2-3, the V gene TRBV18; 9 bases align to TRBD1. CDR1 and CDR2 (germline): KGHSH, LQKENI. CDR3 length: 15 residues. The J segment lost 3 bases and the V segment lost 3 bases, leaving 4 bases of the junction unmatched. The DNA of the CDR3 is TGTGCCAGCTCACCCGAAGGACAGGGGACAGATACGCAGTATTTT. Its protein product is CASSPEGQGTDTQYF.

The chain couples TRBV9 to TRBJ1-4; no firm D call. The germline V gene has CDR1 SGDLS and CDR2 YYNGEE. CDR3 length: 15 residues. Trimming removed 4 bases from V and 1 base from J, with 11 bases in between. CDR3 loop: CASSPSSQTNEKLFF. CDR3 coding DNA: TGTGCCAGCAGCCCCTCATCCCAAACTAATGAAAAACTGTTTTTT.

The sample holds a few counts of this clone. The chain couples TRBV28 to TRBJ2-7, with D possibly TRBD1 on 7 matching bases. The CDR3 has 15 amino acids. V dropped 7 bases and J dropped 3 bases, with 19 bases sitting between them. Per the germline V gene, CDR1 is MDHEN and CDR2 is SYDVKM. In DNA, the CDR3 is TGTGCCAGCATCCCATTGCGGGACAGATTCTACGAGCAGTACTTC. Residues: CASIPLRDRFYEQYF.

Many counts were recorded for this clone. The gene calls are TRBV7-9 and TRBJ2-7; D tentatively reads TRBD1 or TRBD2 (5 bases each). The CDR3 length is 19 residues. The V end lost 1 base, the J end lost 1 base, and 23 bases lay between the germline ends. Per the germline V gene, CDR1 is SEHNR and CDR2 is FQNEAQ (reference sequence). The DNA of the CDR3 is TGTGCCAGCAGCTTAGAAGCTTATGGGACGGGGACCAAGTCCTACGAGCAGTACTTC. Its protein product is CASSLEAYGTGTKSYEQYF. Together with reference TRBV7-9 and TRBJ2-7, the CDR3 gives the full variable domain: DTGVSQNPRHKITKRGQNVTFRCDPISEHNRLYWYRQTLGQGPEFLTYFQNEAQLEKSRLLSDRFSAERPKGSFSTLEIQRTEQGDSAMYLCASSLEAYGTGTKSYEQYFGPGTRLTVT.

This clone was detected ten times or more. V and J are TRBV6-1 and TRBJ2-2; D possibly corresponds to TRBD1 (5 bases). Germline V gene data show CDR1 as MNHNS and CDR2 as SASEGT. V shed 7 bases and J shed 4 bases, with 13 bases lying between them. This CDR3 is built from 14 residues. CDR3 bases: TGTGCCAGCACCCAGGGCAGGTTCACCGGGGAGCTGTTTTTT. Translating it yields CASTQGRFTGELFF.

The sample holds a few counts of this clone. The chain is built from TRBV12-3 or TRBV12-4 and TRBJ2-7; D might be TRBD2 (5 bases). The CDR3 is made up of 14 amino acids. V gave up 6 bases and J gave up 2 bases, with 14 bases separating them. The CDR3 DNA follows: TGTGCCAGCAGAGTGTCGGGGTCCCCCTACGAGCAGTACTTC. It yields the protein CASRVSGSPYEQYF.

This clone came up many times. This chain links TRBV19 with TRBJ1-1; 7 positions match TRBD1. After removal of 5 bases from V and 6 bases from J, the junction contained 9 bases not matched to a gene. This CDR3 has 14 residues. CDR1 LNHDA and CDR2 SQIVND come from the germline V gene (reference sequence). The CDR3 region is CASSHPVGTAEAFF. CDR3 DNA sequence: TGTGCCAGTAGTCATCCGGTAGGGACAGCTGAAGCTTTCTTT.

The chain is built from TRBV29-1 and TRBJ1-2; maybe TRBD1 (5 bases). CDR3 length: 13 residues. V was shortened by 0 bases and J by 4 bases, with 9 bases between the two germline ends. From germline, CDR1 is SQVTM and CDR2 ANQGSEA. The CDR3 protein is CSVEEAGGYGYTF. Written as DNA, the CDR3 is TGCAGCGTTGAAGAGGCGGGGGGCTATGGCTACACCTTC.

This clone was counted many times. The chain carries TRBV12-3 or TRBV12-4 and TRBJ2-2; 7 bases agree with TRBD1. V was pared by 4 bases and J by 7 bases, with 9 bases of the junction left unmatched. The CDR3 contains 15 residues. The CDR3 region has the DNA TGTGCCAGCAGTTCCCGACAGGGTGGAAGCGGGGAGCTGTTTTTT. It codes for CASSSRQGGSGELFF.